This T cell receptor (beta chain) originates from a study of blood T cell repertoires in COVID-19. Study-wide context: The origin of the acute and convalescent COVID-19 samples was the United States, Italy and Spain. T cells, B-cell-depleted T cells, or PBMCs supplied cDNA or gDNA.

In the source study's methods: The assay estimated nucleated cells by amplifying reference gene primers. Clones were sequenced by immunoSEQ multiplex PCR, and TCRdb holds only the in-frame ones, with some missing. Clonal size and the V and J genes are those of that table, whereas D and trimming came from the DNA. This table has approximately 69,000 clones, less than 85% appearing once. The CDR3 loop spans 13 amino acids. Per germline, CDR1 SGHTS and CDR2 YDEGEE. V trimming: 4 bases; J trimming: 10 bases; junction bases outside the gene matches: 5. This rearrangement joins TRBV5-8 to TRBJ1-6; 7 bases align to TRBD1. Specimen: peripheral blood. This TCR came from a man in his forties or fifties with COVID-19, enrolled during active disease. In DNA form, the CDR3 reads TGTGCCAGCAGCCTAGGGGGCGGGTCACCCCTCCACTTT. This encodes CASSLGGGSPLHF.